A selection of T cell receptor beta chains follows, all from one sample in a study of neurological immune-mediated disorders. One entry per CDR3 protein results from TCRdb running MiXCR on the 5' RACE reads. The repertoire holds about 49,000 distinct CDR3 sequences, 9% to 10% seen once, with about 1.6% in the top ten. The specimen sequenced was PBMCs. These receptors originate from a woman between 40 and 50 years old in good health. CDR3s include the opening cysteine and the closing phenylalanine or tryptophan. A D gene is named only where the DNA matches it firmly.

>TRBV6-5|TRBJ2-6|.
CASSPFSWVNLAGANVLTF
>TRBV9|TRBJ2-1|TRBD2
CASSVGGGTRINNEQFF
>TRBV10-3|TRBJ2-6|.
CATRPGKANSGANVLTF
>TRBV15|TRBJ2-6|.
CATSRQGPGSGANVLTF
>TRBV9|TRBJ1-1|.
CASSVTRGTEAFF
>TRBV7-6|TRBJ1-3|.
CASSSTGNTIYF
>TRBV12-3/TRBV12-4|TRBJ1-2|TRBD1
CASSSGGGQGAGYGYTF
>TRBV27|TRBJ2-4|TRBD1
CASSPTGGAGGIQYF
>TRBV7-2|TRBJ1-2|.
CASSETSEIVGYTF
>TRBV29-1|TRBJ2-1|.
CSVIGARRYNEQFF
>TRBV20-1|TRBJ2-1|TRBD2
CSVKSSGGVSYNEQFF
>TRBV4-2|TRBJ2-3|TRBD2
CASSSSGGFTDTQYF
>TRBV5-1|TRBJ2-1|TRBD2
CASSFSTSGEAASYNEQFF
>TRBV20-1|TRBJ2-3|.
CSGSFVSGDTQYF
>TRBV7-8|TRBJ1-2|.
CASSLGRPYGYTF
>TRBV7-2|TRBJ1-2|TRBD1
CASSSTGGYGYTF
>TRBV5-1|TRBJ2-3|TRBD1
CASSWTGQRASTDTQYF
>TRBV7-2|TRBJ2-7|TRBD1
CASSLDRGLKEQYF
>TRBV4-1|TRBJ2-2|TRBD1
CASSPDRVDDTGELFF
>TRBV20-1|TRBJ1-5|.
CSASLPGARSQPQHF
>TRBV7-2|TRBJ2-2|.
CASSFSRPGNTGELFF
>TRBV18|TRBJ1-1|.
CASSRSPVGGNTEAFF
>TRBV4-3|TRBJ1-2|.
CASSQVKQANYGYTF
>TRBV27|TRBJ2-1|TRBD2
CASSLSLAGGYNEQFF
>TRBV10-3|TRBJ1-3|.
CAISDAVSGNTIYF
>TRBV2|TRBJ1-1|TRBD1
CASILTGSTEAFF
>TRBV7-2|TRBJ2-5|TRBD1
CASSWGQDRGIQETQYF
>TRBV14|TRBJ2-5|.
CASSPPRGETQYF
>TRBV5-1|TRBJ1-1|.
CASSLDRPNTEAFF
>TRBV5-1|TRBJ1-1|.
CASSWAGAANTEAFF
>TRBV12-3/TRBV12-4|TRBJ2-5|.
CASSLGQAAETQYF
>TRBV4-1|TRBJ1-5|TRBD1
CASSARTGDQPQHF
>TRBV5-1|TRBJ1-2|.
CASSSGTVRAGYTF